The 22 T cell receptor beta chains presented below share a single source sample, sequenced in a study of blood T cell repertoires in COVID-19. Profiling relied on immunoSEQ multiplex PCR, and the TCRdb table lists in-frame clones only, not all of them. The sample gives under 300,000 clones, roughly 88% of which show up once; over 1.5% is in the top ten. Input material: PBMCs or T cells enriched from blood (not recorded which). All receptors come from a woman aged 50 to 65 who had recovered from COVID-19.

The table lists this clone with a count of one. This rearrangement joins TRBV7-9 to TRBJ2-3; TRBD2 matches at 9 bases. The CDR3 has 15 amino acids. V lost 5 bases, J lost 6 bases, and 9 bases stayed unmatched. Germline assignment: CDR1 SEHNR and CDR2 FQNEAQ (reference sequence). The CDR3 protein is CASSRLAGVSDTQYF. Written as DNA, the CDR3 is TGTGCCAGCAGCCGATTAGCGGGAGTTAGCGATACGCAGTATTTT.

This clone was detected many times. The chain combines TRBV7-9 with TRBJ2-7; 7 bases map to TRBD1. The germline gives CDR1 SEHNR, CDR2 FQNEAQ (reference sequence). The V gene end was trimmed by 5 bases and the J gene end by 7 bases; junction bases not matched to a gene: 17. CDR3 length: 16 residues. In DNA, the CDR3 is TGTGCCAGCAGCACTAATCGGGGACAGCTGAGATTGGAGCAGTACTTC. Amino acid sequence: CASSTNRGQLRLEQYF.

The rearrangement links TRBV2 to TRBJ1-5; 9 bases line up with TRBD1. The germline V gene has CDR1 SNHLY and CDR2 FYNNEI. Losses at the gene ends were 9 bases for V and 7 bases for J; bases not matched to a gene: 7. The CDR3 runs 13 residues. This CDR3 reads CASGGTGFQPQHF. The CDR3 nucleotides are TGTGCCAGTGGGGGGACAGGGTTCCAGCCCCAGCATTTT.

This clone was seen just once. V usage is TRBV7-9 and J usage is TRBJ2-4, with TRBD1 matching 8 bases. The CDR3 has 14 residues. CDR1 and CDR2 (germline): SEHNR, FQNEAQ (reference sequence). V was clipped by 5 bases and J by 6 bases; unmatched bases: 6. CDR3: CASSPQGTGNIQYF. CDR3 bases: TGTGCCAGCAGCCCTCAAGGGACAGGAAACATTCAGTACTTC.

On this clone itself: Other DNA variants within this sample encode the same CDR3. The chain joins TRBV7-8 to TRBJ2-7, with D perhaps matching TRBD2 (6 bases). Germline CDR1 reads SGHVS; CDR2 reads FQNEAQ. Trimming took off 5 bases at V and 3 bases at J, with 17 bases between the two ends. There are 15 residues in the CDR3. CDR3 nucleotide sequence: TGTGCCAGCAGCACCCACGGGAGACCCCTCTACGAGCAGTACTTC. Protein sequence: CASSTHGRPLYEQYF.

The chain has TRBV7-2 and TRBJ2-1, with 11 nucleotides matching TRBD2. The CDR3 contains 18 residues. Germline-derived CDR1 and CDR2 are SGHTA and FQGNSA. V lost 5 bases and J lost 0; bases outside the gene matches: 9. For the CDR3, the DNA is TGTGCCAGCAGCCCGAGACTAGCGGGACCTACCTCCTACAATGAGCAGTTCTTC. Translating it yields CASSPRLAGPTSYNEQFF.

This rearrangement joins TRBV5-1 to TRBJ1-2; no firm D call. Germline V gene sequence: CDR1 SGHRS, CDR2 YFSETQ. With 2 bases removed from V and 0 bases from J, the gap between germline ends came to 14 bases. The CDR3 sequence is 16 residues long. CDR3 sequence reads: CASSLVSLLANYGYTF. In DNA, the CDR3 is TGCGCCAGCAGCTTAGTCAGCCTACTAGCTAACTATGGCTACACCTTC.

This clone has just a few counts. This chain links TRBV28 with TRBJ1-3; 8 bases are a match to TRBD1. The CDR3 has 16 residues. CDR1 MDHEN and CDR2 SYDVKM come from the germline V gene. V was pared by 5 bases and J by 0 bases, with 6 bases of the junction left unmatched. The CDR3 loop is CASSTGQVISGNTIYF. The CDR3 bases are TGTGCCAGCAGTACGGGACAGGTTATCTCTGGAAACACCATATATTTT. Complete variable domain (other parts from reference TRBV28 and TRBJ1-3): DVKVTQSSRYLVKRTGEKVFLECVQDMDHENMFWYRQDPGLGLRLIYFSYDVKMKEKGDIPEGYSVSREKKERFSLILESASTNQTSMYLCASSTGQVISGNTIYFGEGSWLTVV.

This clone was counted between two and nine times. The rearrangement joins TRBV21-1 to TRBJ1-2; TRBD1 reflects the table's D call only, with no check against the DNA. TRBV21-1 is a pseudogene. The CDR3 is 15 residues long. The CDR3, as DNA: TGTGCCGCCCTACAAGGGGGCGGAGGAGGCTATGGCTACACCTTC. Translated: CAALQGGGGGYGYTF.

This clone occurred once. J is TRBJ2-1 and V is TRBV18, with 9 bases aligning to TRBD2. The length of the CDR3 is 15 residues. V trimming: 2 bases; J trimming: 8 bases; junction bases outside the gene matches: 7. The germline CDR1 and CDR2 sequences are KGHSH and LQKENI. This CDR3 is CASSPGSGRFDEQFF. The DNA of the CDR3 is TGTGCCAGCTCACCAGGGAGCGGGAGGTTCGATGAGCAGTTCTTC. The full variable domain, in which reference TRBV18 and TRBJ2-1 provide the parts outside the CDR3, is NAGVMQNPRHLVRRRGQEARLRCSPMKGHSHVYWYRQLPEEGLKFMVYLQKENIIDESGMPKERFSAEFPKEGPSILRIQQVVRGDSAAYFCASSPGSGRFDEQFFGPGTRLTVL.

DNA of the CDR3: TGTGCCAGCAGTGAGGCTAGCGGGAGTGGTCACAATGAGCAGTTCTTC. It is translated as CASSEASGSGHNEQFF. The gene calls are TRBV6-1 and TRBJ2-1; 10 bases line up with TRBD2. V was pared by 3 bases and J by 5 bases, with 7 bases of the junction left unmatched. In germline, CDR1 is MNHNS, CDR2 SASEGT. The CDR3 is 16 residues long.

The rearrangement links TRBV5-1 to TRBJ2-7; TRBD2 might be the D (6 bases). There are 17 residues in the CDR3. Germline CDR1 reads SGHRS; CDR2 reads YFSETQ. Trimming took off 4 bases at V and 6 bases at J, with 26 bases between the two ends. This chain's CDR3 is CASSPDRREVVVGEQYF. DNA of the CDR3: TGCGCCAGCAGCCCTGATCGCAGGGAGGTGGTGGTGGGCGAGCAGTACTTC.

This clone was seen only a few times. The V gene is TRBV28, the J gene TRBJ2-2; the match to TRBD1 covers 9 bases. V lost 4 bases and J lost 4; bases outside the gene matches: 10. CDR3 length: 17 amino acids. Germline V CDR1 and CDR2: MDHEN, SYDVKM. The CDR3 spells CASSSSEGQGVTGELFF. CDR3 sequence (DNA): TGTGCCAGCAGTTCCTCCGAGGGACAGGGAGTCACCGGGGAGCTGTTTTTT.

The chain couples TRBV19 to TRBJ2-1; 8 bases agree with TRBD2. Germline V lookup: CDR1 LNHDA, CDR2 SQIVND (reference sequence). This CDR3 region has 18 residues. The junction had 11 bases not matched to a gene; V was cut back by 4 bases and J by 0 bases. The CDR3 reads CASSTLAGGSSSYNEQFF. Written as DNA, the CDR3 is TGTGCCAGTAGTACTCTCGCGGGAGGTTCGAGCTCCTACAATGAGCAGTTCTTC.

The chain links TRBV20-1 to TRBJ2-5, with D perhaps TRBD1 (5 bases). This CDR3 is 12 amino acids long. Germline V gene lookup returns CDR1 DFQATT and CDR2 SNEGSKA (reference sequence). V was clipped by 3 bases and J by 3 bases, with 8 bases between them. The CDR3 here is CSASPQEETQYF. In DNA, the CDR3 is TGCAGTGCTAGTCCACAGGAAGAGACCCAGTACTTC.

This chain joins TRBV2 and TRBJ2-3; D is possibly TRBD1 (8 bases). Trimming removed 5 bases at V and 4 bases at J, with 13 bases between. The CDR3 runs 14 residues. Germline assignment: CDR1 SNHLY and CDR2 FYNNEI. CDR3 DNA: TGTGCCAGCAGTCGGACAGGGAGGGCAGATACGCAGTATTTT. Protein product: CASSRTGRADTQYF.

V usage is TRBV10-3 and J usage is TRBJ1-1; TRBD1 matches at 12 bases. CDR1 and CDR2 from the germline V gene are ENHRY and SYGVKD. V dropped 6 bases and J dropped 1; count of bases not matched to a gene: 3. This CDR3 spans 15 amino acids. CDR3 region: CAIRGTGGSNTEAFF. In DNA form, the CDR3 reads TGTGCCATCAGGGGGACAGGGGGCTCGAACACTGAAGCTTTCTTT.

The CDR3 loop is CASSLGQGEYEQYF. The CDR3 coding sequence is TGTGCCAGCAGCCTGGGACAGGGGGAGTACGAGCAGTACTTC. The gene calls are TRBV9 and TRBJ2-7, with 11 bases identical to TRBD1. There are 14 residues in the CDR3. CDR1 and CDR2 (germline): SGDLS, YYNGEE. The junction had 4 bases not matched to a gene; V was cut back by 4 bases and J by 4 bases.

The CDR3 DNA reads TGTGCCAGCAGTACTCAACTAGCGAATCGGTACGAGCAGTACTTC. This translates into CASSTQLANRYEQYF. The chain links TRBV27 to TRBJ2-7, with 7 bases fitting TRBD2. The CDR3 totals 15 residues. Germline assignment: CDR1 MNHEY and CDR2 SMNVEV (reference sequence). After removal of 5 bases from V and 4 bases from J, the junction contained 11 bases not matched to a gene.

The V gene is TRBV7-3, the J gene TRBJ2-3; 10 bases agree with TRBD2. This CDR3 comprises 16 residues. Looked up from germline, CDR1 is SGHTA and CDR2 is FQGTGA. J was trimmed by 3 bases and V by 5 bases; bases with no gene match: 8. The CDR3 sequence is CASSPLAGEATDTQYF. The DNA for the CDR3 is TGTGCCAGCAGCCCGCTAGCGGGAGAGGCAACAGATACGCAGTATTTT.

The chain employs TRBV7-9 and TRBJ2-7; 10 bases are a match to TRBD2. The CDR3 consists of 15 residues. V gave up 0 bases and J gave up 6 bases; unmatched junction bases: 5. Germline V gene lookup returns CDR1 SEHNR and CDR2 FQNEAQ (reference sequence). As DNA, the CDR3 is TGTGCCAGCAGCTTAGCTCTAGCGGGAGTGGGCGAGCAGTACTTC. Encoded protein: CASSLALAGVGEQYF. The whole variable domain, remainder taken from reference TRBV7-9 and TRBJ2-7, is DTGVSQNPRHKITKRGQNVTFRCDPISEHNRLYWYRQTLGQGPEFLTYFQNEAQLEKSRLLSDRFSAERPKGSFSTLEIQRTEQGDSAMYLCASSLALAGVGEQYFGPGTRLTVT.

V is TRBV28 and J is TRBJ2-1, with D perhaps matching TRBD1 (6 bases). The CDR3 spans 16 residues. Deletions cut 4 bases from V and 0 bases from J, with 13 bases between. CDR1 and CDR2 from the germline V gene are MDHEN and SYDVKM. CDR3 DNA sequence: TGTGCCAGCAGTTCCCGGACAGTCCTCTCCTACAATGAGCAGTTCTTC. Protein product: CASSSRTVLSYNEQFF.